This T cell receptor (beta chain) was captured by sequencing in a study of blood T cells in healthy people across ages. Study information: The template switching approach captured approximately one barcoded beta molecule for every two T cells. Overall study findings and caveats: Higher diversity, along with more naive CD4+ cells, distinguished long-lived donors from aged donors.

With a J-beta primer mix and a sample-barcoded 5' primer, a second PCR ran 7 to 11 cycles. Each cDNA molecule, via a template-switch adaptor with 12 random nucleotides, was tagged. TCRdb passed the 5' RACE reads through MiXCR, listing each CDR3 protein once. This repertoire shows 600,000 to 800,000 distinct CDR3 sequences, roughly 21% found once; its top ten account for 3.5% to 4%. This clonotype occurred a few times. What it binds is not known. The clonotype was recovered from a man aged 70-80 years in good health. Sequencing input: blood.

CDR3 sequence: CASSYGSGSTDTQYF. CDR3 DNA sequence: TGTGCCAGCAGTTATGGTAGCGGGAGTACAGATACGCAGTATTTT. The chain recombines TRBV6-5 with TRBJ2-3; TRBD2 matches 9 bases. CDR3 length: 15 amino acids. V gave up 3 bases and J gave up 3 bases; unmatched junction bases: 4. CDR1 is MNHEY, CDR2 SVGAGI, per germline.